This T cell receptor (beta chain) was captured in a study of blood T cells in healthy people across ages. Findings and caveats of the study: The CMV status of each donor remained undetermined, and this could have confounded shifts in expanded clonotypes. The percentage of naive T cells correlated strongly with TCR beta diversity. Observed TCR beta diversity per million T cells went down as age went up. This fall followed a roughly linear course with age.

The V end was cut by 4 bases, the J end by 5 bases, with 9 bases between. CDR3 size: 13 residues. Per the germline V gene, CDR1 is LGHDT and CDR2 is YNNKEL (reference sequence). This clonotype was observed a handful of times. Its antigen remains unknown. For the second PCR, which ran for about 6 to 11 cycles, a sample-barcoded 5' primer and a J-beta primer mix were used. TCRdb analysed the 5' RACE reads with MiXCR anew, one entry per CDR3 protein. The data show over 600,000 distinct CDR3 sequences, 40% to 45% seen once. The chain uses TRBV3-1 and TRBJ1-5, with unresolved D. This sequence originates from an older man in good health. Material: blood. CDR3 DNA: TGTGCCAGCAGCCCCCAATTCGATCAGCCCCAGCATTTT. Translation gives CASSPQFDQPQHF.